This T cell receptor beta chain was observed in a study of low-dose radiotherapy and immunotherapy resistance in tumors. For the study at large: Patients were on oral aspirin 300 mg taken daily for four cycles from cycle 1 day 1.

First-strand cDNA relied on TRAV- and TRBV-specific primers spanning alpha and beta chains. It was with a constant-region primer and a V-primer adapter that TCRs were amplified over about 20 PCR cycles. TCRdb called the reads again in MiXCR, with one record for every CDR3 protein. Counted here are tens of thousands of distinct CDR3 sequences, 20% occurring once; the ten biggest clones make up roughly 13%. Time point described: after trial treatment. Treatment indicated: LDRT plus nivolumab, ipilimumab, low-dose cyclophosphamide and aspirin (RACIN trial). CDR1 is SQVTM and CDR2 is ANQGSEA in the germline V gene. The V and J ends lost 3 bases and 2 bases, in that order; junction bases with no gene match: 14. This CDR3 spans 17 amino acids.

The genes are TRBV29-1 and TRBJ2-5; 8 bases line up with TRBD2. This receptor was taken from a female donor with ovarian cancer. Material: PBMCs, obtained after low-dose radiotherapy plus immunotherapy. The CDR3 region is CSVEAIKPGLVQETQYF. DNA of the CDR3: TGCAGCGTTGAGGCAATAAAACCGGGACTAGTTCAAGAGACCCAGTACTTC.